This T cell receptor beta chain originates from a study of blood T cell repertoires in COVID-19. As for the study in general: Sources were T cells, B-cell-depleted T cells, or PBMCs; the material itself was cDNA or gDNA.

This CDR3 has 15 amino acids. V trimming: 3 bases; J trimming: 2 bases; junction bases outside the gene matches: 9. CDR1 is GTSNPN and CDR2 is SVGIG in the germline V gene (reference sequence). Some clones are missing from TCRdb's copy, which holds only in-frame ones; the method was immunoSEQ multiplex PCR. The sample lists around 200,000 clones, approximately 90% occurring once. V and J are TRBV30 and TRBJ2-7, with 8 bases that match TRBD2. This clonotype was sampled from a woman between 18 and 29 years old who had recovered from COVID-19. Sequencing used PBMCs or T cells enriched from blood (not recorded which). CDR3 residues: CAWSIAGSRTYEQYF. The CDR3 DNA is TGTGCCTGGAGCATAGCGGGGAGTAGGACCTACGAGCAGTACTTC. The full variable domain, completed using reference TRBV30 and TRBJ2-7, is SQTIHQWPATLVQPVGSPLSLECTVEGTSNPNLYWYRQAAGRGLQLLFYSVGIGQISSEVPQNLSASRPQDRQFILSSKKLLLSDSGFYLCAWSIAGSRTYEQYFGPGTRLTVT.